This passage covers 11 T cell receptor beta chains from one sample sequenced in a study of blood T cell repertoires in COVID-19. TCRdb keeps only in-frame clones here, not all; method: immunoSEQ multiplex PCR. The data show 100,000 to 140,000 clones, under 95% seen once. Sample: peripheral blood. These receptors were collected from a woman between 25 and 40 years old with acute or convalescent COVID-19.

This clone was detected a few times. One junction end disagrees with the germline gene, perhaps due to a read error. Here the CDR3 DNA reads TGTGCCAGCAATTACGACAGGGGAGATACCTACGAGCAGTACTTC. Translation gives CASNYDRGDTYEQYF. The chain couples TRBV6-2 or TRBV6-3 to TRBJ2-7, with 8 bases that match TRBD1. The CDR3 has 15 residues. CDR1 and CDR2 (germline): MNHEY, SVGEGT.

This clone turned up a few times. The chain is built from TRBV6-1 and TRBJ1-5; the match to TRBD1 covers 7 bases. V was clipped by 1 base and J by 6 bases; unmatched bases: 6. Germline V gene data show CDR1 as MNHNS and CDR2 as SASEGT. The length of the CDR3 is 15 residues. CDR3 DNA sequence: TGTGCCAGCAGTGAAGGACAGGGCAGTAGTCAGCCCCAGCATTTT. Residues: CASSEGQGSSQPQHF.

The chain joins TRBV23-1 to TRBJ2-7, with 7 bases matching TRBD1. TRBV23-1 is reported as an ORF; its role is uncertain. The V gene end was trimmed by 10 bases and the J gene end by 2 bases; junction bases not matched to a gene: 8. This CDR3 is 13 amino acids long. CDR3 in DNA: TGCGCCACCCCACCACAGGGGCCCTACGAGCAGTACTTC. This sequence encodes CATPPQGPYEQYF.

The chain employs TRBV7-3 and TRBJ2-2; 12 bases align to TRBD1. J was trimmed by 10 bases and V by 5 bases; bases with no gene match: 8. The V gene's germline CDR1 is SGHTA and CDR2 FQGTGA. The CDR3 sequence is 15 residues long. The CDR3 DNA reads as TGTGCCAGCAGCCCCTCGGGACAGGGGGCGTCGGAGCTGTTTTTT. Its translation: CASSPSGQGASELFF.

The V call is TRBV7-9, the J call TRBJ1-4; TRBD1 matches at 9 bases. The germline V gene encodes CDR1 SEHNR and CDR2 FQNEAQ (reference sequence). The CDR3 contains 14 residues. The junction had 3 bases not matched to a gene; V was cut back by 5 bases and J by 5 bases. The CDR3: CASSRGQGNEKLFF. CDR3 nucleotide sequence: TGTGCCAGCAGCCGCGGACAGGGGAATGAAAAACTGTTTTTT. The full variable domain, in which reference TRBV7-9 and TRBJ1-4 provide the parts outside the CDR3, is DTGVSQNPRHKITKRGQNVTFRCDPISEHNRLYWYRQTLGQGPEFLTYFQNEAQLEKSRLLSDRFSAERPKGSFSTLEIQRTEQGDSAMYLCASSRGQGNEKLFFGSGTQLSVL.

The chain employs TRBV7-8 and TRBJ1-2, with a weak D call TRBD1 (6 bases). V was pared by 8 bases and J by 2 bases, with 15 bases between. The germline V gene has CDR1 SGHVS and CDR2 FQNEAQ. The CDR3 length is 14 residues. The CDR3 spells CASGRPQGNYGYTF. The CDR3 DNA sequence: TGTGCCAGCGGACGACCACAGGGAAACTATGGCTACACCTTC.

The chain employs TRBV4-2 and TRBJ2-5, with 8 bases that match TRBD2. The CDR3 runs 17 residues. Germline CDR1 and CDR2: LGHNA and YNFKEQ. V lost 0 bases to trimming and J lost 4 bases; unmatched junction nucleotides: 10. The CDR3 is CASSQDAGNSGRETQYF. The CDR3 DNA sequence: TGTGCCAGCAGCCAAGACGCGGGGAACAGCGGGAGAGAGACCCAGTACTTC.

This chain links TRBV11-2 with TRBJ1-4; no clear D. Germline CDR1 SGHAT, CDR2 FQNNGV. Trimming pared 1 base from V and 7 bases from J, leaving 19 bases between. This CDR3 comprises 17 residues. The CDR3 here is CASSLVGGSLSAEKLFF. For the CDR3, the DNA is TGTGCCAGCAGCTTAGTAGGCGGGTCTCTGAGTGCTGAAAAACTGTTTTTT.

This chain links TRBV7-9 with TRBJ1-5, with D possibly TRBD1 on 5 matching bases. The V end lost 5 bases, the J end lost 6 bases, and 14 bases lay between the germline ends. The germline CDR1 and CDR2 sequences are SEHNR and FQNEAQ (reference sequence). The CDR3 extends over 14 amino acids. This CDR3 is CASSPRGEGQPQHF. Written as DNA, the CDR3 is TGTGCCAGCAGCCCCCGGGGGGAAGGTCAGCCCCAGCATTTT. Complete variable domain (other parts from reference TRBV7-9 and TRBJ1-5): DTGVSQNPRHKITKRGQNVTFRCDPISEHNRLYWYRQTLGQGPEFLTYFQNEAQLEKSRLLSDRFSAERPKGSFSTLEIQRTEQGDSAMYLCASSPRGEGQPQHFGDGTRLSIL.

Here the CDR3 DNA reads TGTGCCAGCACCGCGCCACAGGGAGTGCTGTTTTTT. It is translated as CASTAPQGVLFF. The V call is TRBV28, the J call TRBJ1-4, with D maybe TRBD1 (6 bases). V dropped 7 bases and J dropped 14 bases, with 17 bases sitting between them. The CDR3 extends over 12 amino acids. Germline V gives CDR1 MDHEN, CDR2 SYDVKM.

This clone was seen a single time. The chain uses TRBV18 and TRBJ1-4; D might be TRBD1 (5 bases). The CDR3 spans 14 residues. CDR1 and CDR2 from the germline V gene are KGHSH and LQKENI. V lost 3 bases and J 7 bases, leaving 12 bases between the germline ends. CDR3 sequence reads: CASSPERGGEKLFF. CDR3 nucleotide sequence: TGTGCCAGCTCACCGGAAAGGGGAGGTGAAAAACTGTTTTTT.